This T cell receptor (beta chain) appears in the sequencing data of a study of Ad26.COV2.S vaccination and SARS-CoV-2 variants. Study in general: Ad26.COV2.S was injected intramuscularly once or twice, 56 days apart. Study results and limitations: Considerable breadth of spike-specific CD8+ and CD4+ T cell responses has reportedly been documented following vaccination. Comparable non-spike TCR breadth was observed in vaccine and placebo recipients.

CDR1 and CDR2 (germline): SGHRS, YFSETQ. Unmatched junction bases numbered 7, after V lost 0 bases and J lost 5 bases. The CDR3 contains 15 residues. Sequenced by immunoSEQ multiplex PCR; TCRdb stores in-frame clones only, minus some. The data show some 300,000 clones, around 84% seen once. Treatment noted: roughly 20 received Ad26.COV2.S at low or high dose, single or two shots; about 5 received placebo; per-sample allocation not given. The samples were gathered on day 63 after the first injection of vaccine or placebo. As to this clone: Its target is unknown.

This TCR was recovered from a person between 18 and 65 years old who received the Ad26.COV2.S COVID-19 vaccine or a placebo. The chain carries TRBV5-1 and TRBJ2-5; 7 bases agree with TRBD1. The input for sequencing was peripheral blood, taken in a trial of Ad26.COV2.S vaccine versus placebo. The CDR3: CASSLAAGGQETQYF. CDR3 bases: TGCGCCAGCAGCTTGGCCGCAGGGGGTCAGGAGACCCAGTACTTC. Full variable domain (rest looked up from reference TRBV5-1 and TRBJ2-5): KAGVTQTPRYLIKTRGQQVTLSCSPISGHRSVSWYQQTPGQGLQFLFEYFSETQRNKGNFPGRFSGRQFSNSRSEMNVSTLELGDSALYLCASSLAAGGQETQYFGPGTRLLVL.